This T cell receptor beta chain was identified during a study of shared clonotypes between healthy human individuals. The method was immunoSEQ multiplex PCR; TCRdb's version includes in-frame clones alone and lacks a portion of them. Here the sample spans 2 million or so clones, approximately 95% being singletons. The germline V and J ends were trimmed by 0 bases and 3 bases, with 12 bases remaining between them. Germline CDR1 ENHRY, CDR2 SYGVKD. The CDR3 runs 15 residues. The sequence came from a young man in good health. The chain uses TRBV10-3 and TRBJ2-7; maybe TRBD2 (7 bases). The specimen sequenced was naive CD4+ T cells sorted from blood. The subset is: CD45RA+ positively selected. CDR3 nucleotide sequence: TGTGCCATCAGTGAGTCTGGGGGGGCACACTACGAGCAGTACTTC. Translation gives CAISESGGAHYEQYF.